A single T cell receptor beta chain is shown here with its context. Its antigen is unidentified. This CDR3 is 16 amino acids long. V lost 0 bases and J lost 5; bases outside the gene matches: 6. Repertoires were generated with immunoSEQ multiplex PCR, while TCRdb's copy carries only in-frame clones and drops some. The table lists around 2,900 clones, roughly 91% of them singletons. This entry comes from a study of graft-versus-host responses after intestinal transplantation. Findings and caveats of the study: Early post-transplant HvG declines showed an association with peak circulating GvH clone levels.

The source is a human patient who received an intestinal transplant, so some T cells may come from the graft donor. The genes are TRBV5-7 and TRBJ2-1; 9 positions match TRBD1. TRBV5-7 is designated an ORF whose function remains uncertain. Sequencing was performed on bone marrow, taken 357 days after transplant. The CDR3 is CASSLATGGKNNEQFF. DNA for the CDR3: TGTGCCAGCAGCTTGGCGACAGGGGGAAAGAACAATGAGCAGTTCTTC.